This section outlines one T cell receptor beta chain sequence together with its context. Its specificity is unknown. The data stem from a study of radiotherapy plus CTLA-4 blockade in lung cancer. Study overall: Of the patients, over 15% showed objective responses and 31% attained disease control.

The method was immunoSEQ multiplex PCR; TCRdb's version includes in-frame clones alone and lacks a portion of them. The profile covers about 80,000 clones, with around 88% appearing a single time and 2% to 2.5% taken by the ten largest. CTLA-4 blockade using ipilimumab, together with focal radiation, was received by patients with chemo-refractory metastatic non-small-cell lung cancer. Study results and limitations: Tumor-origin TCR clones grew in blood after radiotherapy plus ipilimumab. Response, reportedly, was best predicted by interferon-beta along with early blood T cell clone dynamics.

This CDR3 is built from 16 residues. The germline gives CDR1 MDHEN, CDR2 SYDVKM. This receptor was identified in a human donor with non-small cell lung cancer who had a partial response to radiotherapy plus ipilimumab. Sequenced material: peripheral blood, taken from a patient treated with radiotherapy plus ipilimumab. The J gene is TRBJ2-5, the V gene TRBV28; 8 bases match TRBD1. The DNA end is more similar to TRBJ2-7, so the J call may be wrong. As DNA, the CDR3 is TGTGCCAGCACCCAAACTGGACAGGGCCGACTTACCGAGCAGTACTTC. It specifies CASTQTGQGRLTEQYF.